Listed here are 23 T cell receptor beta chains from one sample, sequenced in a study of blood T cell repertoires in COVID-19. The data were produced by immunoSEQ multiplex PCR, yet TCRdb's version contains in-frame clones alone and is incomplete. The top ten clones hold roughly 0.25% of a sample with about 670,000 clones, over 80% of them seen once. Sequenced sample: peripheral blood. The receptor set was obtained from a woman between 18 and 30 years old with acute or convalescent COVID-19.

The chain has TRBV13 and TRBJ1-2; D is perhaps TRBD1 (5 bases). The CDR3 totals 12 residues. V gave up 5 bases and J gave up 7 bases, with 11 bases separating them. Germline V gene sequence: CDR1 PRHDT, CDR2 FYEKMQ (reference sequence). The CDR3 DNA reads TGTGCCAGCAGCCCGGGGGACGGTGGCTACACCTTC. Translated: CASSPGDGGYTF.

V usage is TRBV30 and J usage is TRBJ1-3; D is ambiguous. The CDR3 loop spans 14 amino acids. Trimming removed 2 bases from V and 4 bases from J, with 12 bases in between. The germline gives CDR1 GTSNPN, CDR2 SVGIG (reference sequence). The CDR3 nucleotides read TGTGCCTGGAGTTCGAGTAGCCTCGGAAACACCATATATTTT. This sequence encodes CAWSSSSLGNTIYF.

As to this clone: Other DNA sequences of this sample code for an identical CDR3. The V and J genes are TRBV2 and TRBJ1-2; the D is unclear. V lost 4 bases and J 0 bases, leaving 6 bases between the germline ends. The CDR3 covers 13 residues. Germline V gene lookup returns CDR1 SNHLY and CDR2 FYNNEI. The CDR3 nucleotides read TGTGCCAGCAGTGTCGGAGCTAACTATGGCTACACCTTC. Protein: CASSVGANYGYTF.

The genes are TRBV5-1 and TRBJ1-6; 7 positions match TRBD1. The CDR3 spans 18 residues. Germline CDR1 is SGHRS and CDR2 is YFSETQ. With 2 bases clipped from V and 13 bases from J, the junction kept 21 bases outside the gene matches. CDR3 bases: TGCGCCAGCAGCTTTTACATAACTGGGACAGACCCCCGTTTGCCCCTCCACTTT. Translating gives CASSFYITGTDPRLPLHF. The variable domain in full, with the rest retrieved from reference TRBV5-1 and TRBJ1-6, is KAGVTQTPRYLIKTRGQQVTLSCSPISGHRSVSWYQQTPGQGLQFLFEYFSETQRNKGNFPGRFSGRQFSNSRSEMNVSTLELGDSALYLCASSFYITGTDPRLPLHFGNGTRLTVT.

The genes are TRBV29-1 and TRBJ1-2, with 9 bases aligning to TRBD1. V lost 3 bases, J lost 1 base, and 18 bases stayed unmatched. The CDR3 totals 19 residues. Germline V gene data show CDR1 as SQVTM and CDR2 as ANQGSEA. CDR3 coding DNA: TGCAGCGTTGATGCGGGGCCTTGGGCGGAGGGACAGGGTAACTATGGCTACACCTTC. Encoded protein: CSVDAGPWAEGQGNYGYTF.

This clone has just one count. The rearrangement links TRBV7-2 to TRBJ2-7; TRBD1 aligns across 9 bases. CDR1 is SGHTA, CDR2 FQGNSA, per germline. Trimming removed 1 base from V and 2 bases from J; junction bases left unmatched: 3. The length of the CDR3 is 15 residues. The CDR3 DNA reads TGTGCCAGCAGCTTAGGGGGACAGGGAACCTACGAGCAGTACTTC. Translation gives CASSLGGQGTYEQYF.

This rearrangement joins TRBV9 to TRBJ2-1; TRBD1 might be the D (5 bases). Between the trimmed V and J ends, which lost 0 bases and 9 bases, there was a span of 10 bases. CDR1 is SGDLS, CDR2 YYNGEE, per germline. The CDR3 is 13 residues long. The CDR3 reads CASSVEVRGEQFF. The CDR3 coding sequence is TGTGCCAGCAGCGTAGAGGTAAGGGGTGAGCAGTTCTTC.

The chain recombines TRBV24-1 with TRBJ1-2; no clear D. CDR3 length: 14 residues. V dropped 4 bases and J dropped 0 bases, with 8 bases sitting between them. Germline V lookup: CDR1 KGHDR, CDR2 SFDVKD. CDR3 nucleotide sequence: TGTGCCACCAGTGACCGCATAGCTAACTATGGCTACACCTTC. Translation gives CATSDRIANYGYTF.

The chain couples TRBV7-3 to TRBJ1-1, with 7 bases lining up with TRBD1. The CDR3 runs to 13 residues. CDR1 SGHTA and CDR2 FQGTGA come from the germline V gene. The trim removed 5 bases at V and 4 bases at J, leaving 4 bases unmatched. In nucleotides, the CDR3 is TGTGCCAGCAGCCCGCGGACAGGCACTGAAGCTTTCTTT. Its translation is CASSPRTGTEAFF.

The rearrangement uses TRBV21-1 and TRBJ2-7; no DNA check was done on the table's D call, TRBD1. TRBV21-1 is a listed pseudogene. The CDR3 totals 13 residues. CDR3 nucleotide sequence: TGTGCCAGCAGCAAAGTCCAGGGATGCGAGCAGTACTTC. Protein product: CASSKVQGCEQYF.

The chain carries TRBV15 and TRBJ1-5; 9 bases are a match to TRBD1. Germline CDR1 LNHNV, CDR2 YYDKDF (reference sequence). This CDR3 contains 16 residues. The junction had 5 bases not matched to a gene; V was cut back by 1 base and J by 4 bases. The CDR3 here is CATSRVQGASNQPQHF. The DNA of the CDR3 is TGTGCCACCAGCAGAGTACAGGGGGCCTCGAATCAGCCCCAGCATTTT.

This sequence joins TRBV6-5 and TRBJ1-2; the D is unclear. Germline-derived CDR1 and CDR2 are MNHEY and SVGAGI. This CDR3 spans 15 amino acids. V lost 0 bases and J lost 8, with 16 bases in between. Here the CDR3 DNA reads TGTGCCAGCAGTTACTCGGGAGGGATCAGCCGGGGCTACACCTTC. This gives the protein CASSYSGGISRGYTF.

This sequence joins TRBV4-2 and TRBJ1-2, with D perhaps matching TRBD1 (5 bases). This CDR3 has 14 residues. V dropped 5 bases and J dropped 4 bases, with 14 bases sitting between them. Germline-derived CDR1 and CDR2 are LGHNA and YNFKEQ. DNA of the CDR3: TGTGCCAGCAGCGCATACTCCACAGGCTATGGCTACACCTTC. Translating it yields CASSAYSTGYGYTF.

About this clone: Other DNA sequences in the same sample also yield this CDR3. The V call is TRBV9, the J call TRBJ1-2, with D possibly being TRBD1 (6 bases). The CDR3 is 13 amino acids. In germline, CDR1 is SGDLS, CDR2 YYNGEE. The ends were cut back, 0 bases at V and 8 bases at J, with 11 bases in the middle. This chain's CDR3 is CASSVGGLGGYTF. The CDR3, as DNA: TGTGCCAGCAGCGTAGGGGGGCTAGGAGGCTACACCTTC.

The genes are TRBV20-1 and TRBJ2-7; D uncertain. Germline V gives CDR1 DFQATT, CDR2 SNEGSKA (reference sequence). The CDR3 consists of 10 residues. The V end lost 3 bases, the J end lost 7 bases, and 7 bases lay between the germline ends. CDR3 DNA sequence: TGCAGTGCTAGCGACGGGGAGCAGTACTTC. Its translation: CSASDGEQYF.

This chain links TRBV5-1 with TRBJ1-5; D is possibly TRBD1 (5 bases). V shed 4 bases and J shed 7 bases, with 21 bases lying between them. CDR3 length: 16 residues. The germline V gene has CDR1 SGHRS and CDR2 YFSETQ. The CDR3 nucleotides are TGCGCCAGCAGCCTGACTCAGTTAGGGGAAGGCCAGCCCCAGCATTTT. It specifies CASSLTQLGEGQPQHF.

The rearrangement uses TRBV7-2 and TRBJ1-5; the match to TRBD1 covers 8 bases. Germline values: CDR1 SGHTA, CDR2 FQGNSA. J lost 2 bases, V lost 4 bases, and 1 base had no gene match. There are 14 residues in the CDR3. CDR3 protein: CASSSTGGNQPQHF. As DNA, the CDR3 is TGTGCCAGCAGCTCGACAGGGGGCAATCAGCCCCAGCATTTT.

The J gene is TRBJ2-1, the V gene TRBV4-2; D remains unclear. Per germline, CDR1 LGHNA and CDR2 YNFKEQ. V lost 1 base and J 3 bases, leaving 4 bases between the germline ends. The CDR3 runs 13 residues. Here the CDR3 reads CASSQGGYNEQFF. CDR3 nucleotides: TGTGCCAGCAGCCAAGGCGGCTACAATGAGCAGTTCTTC.

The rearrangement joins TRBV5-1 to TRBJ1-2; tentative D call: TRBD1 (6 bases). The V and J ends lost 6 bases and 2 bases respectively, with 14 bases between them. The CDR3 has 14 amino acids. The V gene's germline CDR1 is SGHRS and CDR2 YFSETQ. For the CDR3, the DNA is TGCGCCAGCACCCAGGGGACATTAAACTATGGCTACACCTTC. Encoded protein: CASTQGTLNYGYTF.

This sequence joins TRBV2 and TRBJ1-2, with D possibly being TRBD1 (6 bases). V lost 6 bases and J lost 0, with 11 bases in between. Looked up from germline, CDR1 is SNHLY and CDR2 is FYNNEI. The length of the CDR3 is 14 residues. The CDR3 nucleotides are TGTGCCAGCAGCGGGGGGCTAGCTAACTATGGCTACACCTTC. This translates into CASSGGLANYGYTF.

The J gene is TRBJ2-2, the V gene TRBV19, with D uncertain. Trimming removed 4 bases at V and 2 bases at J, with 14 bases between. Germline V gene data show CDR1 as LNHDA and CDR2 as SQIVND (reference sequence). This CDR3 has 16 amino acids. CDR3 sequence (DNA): TGTGCCAGTAGTACCCCTGCTGGCGGTAACACCGGGGAGCTGTTTTTT. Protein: CASSTPAGGNTGELFF.

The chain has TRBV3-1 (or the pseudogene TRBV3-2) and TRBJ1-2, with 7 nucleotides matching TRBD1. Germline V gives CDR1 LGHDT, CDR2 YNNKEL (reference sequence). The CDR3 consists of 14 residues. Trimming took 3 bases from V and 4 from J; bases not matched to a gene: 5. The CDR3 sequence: CASSHYRGLYGYTF. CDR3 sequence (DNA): TGTGCCAGCAGCCACTACAGGGGCCTCTATGGCTACACCTTC.

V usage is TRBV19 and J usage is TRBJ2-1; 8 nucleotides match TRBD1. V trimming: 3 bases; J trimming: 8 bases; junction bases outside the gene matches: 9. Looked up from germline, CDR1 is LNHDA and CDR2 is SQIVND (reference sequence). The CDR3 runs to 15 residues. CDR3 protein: CASSIAGTGFYEQFF. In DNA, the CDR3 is TGTGCCAGTAGTATCGCTGGGACAGGCTTCTATGAGCAGTTCTTC.